Following are 25 T cell receptor beta chains from one sample sequenced in a study of shared clonotypes between healthy human individuals. Data came from immunoSEQ multiplex PCR; TCRdb stores just in-frame clones and leaves some out. Found here are 2 million to 3 million clones, 93% of them singletons; the top ten hold about 0.39%. Sequenced: naive CD4+ T cells from PBMCs. Indicated subset: CD45RA+ positively selected. The receptors stem from a man aged 18 to 29 in good health. Some clones in this sample may be carry-over from other donors' samples.

The chain uses TRBV30 and TRBJ2-3; D ambiguous. Trimming shortened V by 2 bases and J by 0 bases, and 12 bases separated the two germline ends. The CDR3 extends over 15 amino acids. CDR1 GTSNPN and CDR2 SVGIG come from the germline V gene (reference sequence). The CDR3 is CAWSTNAVSTDTQYF. DNA of the CDR3: TGTGCCTGGAGTACTAACGCGGTTAGCACAGATACGCAGTATTTT.

This clone was seen a single time. The chain combines TRBV19 with TRBJ2-1; 10 bases line up with TRBD1. Germline assignment: CDR1 LNHDA and CDR2 SQIVND (reference sequence). The CDR3 spans 15 residues. J gave up 5 bases and V 2 bases, and 3 bases lay outside the gene matches. CDR3 in DNA: TGTGCCAGTAGTATATGGGGACAGGGGAACAATGAGCAGTTCTTC. This translates into CASSIWGQGNNEQFF.

The rearrangement uses TRBV9 and TRBJ1-1; possibly TRBD1 for D (5 bases). From germline, CDR1 is SGDLS and CDR2 YYNGEE. V was trimmed by 4 bases and J by 3 bases, leaving 10 bases between them. CDR3 size: 13 residues. The DNA of the CDR3 is TGTGCCAGCAGCAGGGACCGGCACACTGAAGCTTTCTTT. Encoded protein: CASSRDRHTEAFF.

The J gene is TRBJ1-1, the V gene TRBV7-6, with TRBD1 as a possible D gene (5 bases). CDR3 size: 13 residues. Germline CDR1 and CDR2: SGHVS and FNYEAQ. The V end lost 6 bases, the J end lost 1 base, and 9 bases lay between the germline ends. CDR3 nucleotides: TGTGCCAGCAGTCAACAGGAGAACACTGAAGCTTTCTTT. It specifies CASSQQENTEAFF.

This chain uses TRBV9 with TRBJ2-3; D is unclear. CDR3 length: 13 amino acids. Germline V gene sequence: CDR1 SGDLS, CDR2 YYNGEE. The V end lost 3 bases, the J end lost 6 bases, and 11 bases lay between the germline ends. The DNA for the CDR3 is TGTGCCAGCAGCGAGGCGGTATGGGATACGCAGTATTTT. Amino acids: CASSEAVWDTQYF.

The chain has TRBV14 and TRBJ2-1; TRBD2 might be the D (6 bases). The CDR3 covers 17 residues. In germline, CDR1 is SGHDN, CDR2 FVKESK. V shed 1 base and J shed 5 bases, with 18 bases lying between them. CDR3 in DNA: TGTGCCAGCAGCCAAGCCGTACTAGCCCGCCTCAACAATGAGCAGTTCTTC. Protein product: CASSQAVLARLNNEQFF.

The rearrangement uses TRBV30 and TRBJ1-5; D not resolved. The germline V gene encodes CDR1 GTSNPN and CDR2 SVGIG (reference sequence). Between the trimmed V and J ends, which lost 3 bases and 7 bases, there was a span of 13 bases. The CDR3 spans 13 residues. The DNA for the CDR3 is TGTGCCTGGAGCGTCGCGGGTTGGCAGCCCCAGCATTTT. Amino acids: CAWSVAGWQPQHF.

The DNA for the CDR3 is TGTGCCAGCAGTTTATCGTGGGGGGTTGGAAACACCATATATTTT. Its protein product is CASSLSWGVGNTIYF. This chain joins TRBV27 and TRBJ1-3, with D possibly matching TRBD1 (5 bases). The CDR3 runs to 15 residues. The germline CDR1 and CDR2 sequences are MNHEY and SMNVEV (reference sequence). Trimming removed 0 bases from V and 3 bases from J, with 9 bases in between.

The rearrangement joins TRBV10-3 to TRBJ1-5; D call uncertain. The germline gives CDR1 ENHRY, CDR2 SYGVKD. This CDR3 contains 13 residues. The V gene lost 2 bases and the J gene lost 4 bases, with 6 bases spanning the gap. The CDR3: CAISEGWNQPQHF. The CDR3 nucleotides are TGTGCCATCAGTGAGGGTTGGAATCAGCCCCAGCATTTT.

This sequence joins TRBV7-3 and TRBJ2-3; TRBD1 matches 7 bases. V lost 5 bases and J lost 6; bases outside the gene matches: 5. This CDR3 comprises 13 residues. In germline, CDR1 is SGHTA, CDR2 FQGTGA. The CDR3 is CASSPTGLDTQYF. The CDR3 coding sequence is TGTGCCAGCAGCCCGACAGGGTTGGATACGCAGTATTTT.

The V gene is TRBV5-6, the J gene TRBJ2-7; 7 bases are shared with TRBD2. Looked up from germline, CDR1 is SGHDT and CDR2 is YYEEEE. The CDR3 extends over 14 amino acids. The V segment lost 4 bases and the J segment 7 bases; nucleotides outside the gene matches: 11. This CDR3 reads CASSASGGRGEQYF. CDR3 sequence (DNA): TGTGCCAGCAGCGCGTCGGGAGGTCGGGGTGAGCAGTACTTC.

J is TRBJ1-2 and V is TRBV28; tentative D call: TRBD1 (6 bases). CDR1 is MDHEN and CDR2 is SYDVKM in the germline V gene. The V end lost 5 bases, the J end lost 4 bases, and 11 bases lay between the germline ends. The length of the CDR3 is 13 residues. The CDR3 region has the DNA TGTGCCAGCAGTCCCCGGGGGCCCTATGGCTACACCTTC. Translated: CASSPRGPYGYTF.

The chain carries TRBV9 and TRBJ1-1, with D uncertain. The CDR3 loop spans 13 amino acids. Germline CDR1 SGDLS, CDR2 YYNGEE. Trimming stripped 2 bases from V and 7 bases from J, with 12 bases between. The CDR3 DNA follows: TGTGCCAGCAGCGTTCTCATCAGTGATGAAGCTTTCTTT. Encoded protein: CASSVLISDEAFF.

The chain carries TRBV10-3 and TRBJ2-5; the D gene is possibly TRBD1 (6 bases). Germline-derived CDR1 and CDR2 are ENHRY and SYGVKD. The V gene lost 6 bases and the J gene lost 4 bases, with 12 bases spanning the gap. The CDR3 runs to 13 residues. CDR3 region: CAISQDRRETQYF. The CDR3 nucleotides read TGTGCCATCAGCCAGGACAGAAGAGAGACCCAGTACTTC.

This clone is a singleton in its sample. The chain is built from TRBV5-1 and TRBJ2-1, with 13 positions matching TRBD2. Germline CDR1 SGHRS, CDR2 YFSETQ. The CDR3 spans 16 residues. V was clipped by 1 base and J by 9 bases; unmatched bases: 7. CDR3 loop: CASSLIRTSGSGEQFF. The DNA of the CDR3 is TGCGCCAGCAGCTTGATCCGGACTAGCGGGAGCGGTGAGCAGTTCTTC.

This clone has only one observation. V usage is TRBV11-3 and J usage is TRBJ2-2; no reliable D call. V lost 5 bases and J lost 8, with 9 bases in between. CDR1 is SGHNT, CDR2 YENEEA, per germline. The CDR3 runs 12 residues. The CDR3 DNA reads as TGTGCCAGCAGCGAGAATCAAGGGGAGCTGTTTTTT. Translated: CASSENQGELFF.

V is TRBV5-1 and J is TRBJ2-1, with D possibly being TRBD2 (5 bases). The V end was cut by 1 base, the J end by 7 bases, with 18 bases between. CDR1 and CDR2 (germline): SGHRS, YFSETQ. The CDR3 length is 16 residues. The CDR3 sequence is CASSLTTTLSGNEQFF. In nucleotides, the CDR3 is TGCGCCAGCAGCTTGACAACAACTCTCTCGGGGAATGAGCAGTTCTTC.

The chain uses TRBV28 and TRBJ2-2; D is uncertain. The CDR3 is 17 residues long. Germline V gene data show CDR1 as MDHEN and CDR2 as SYDVKM. Trimming pared 5 bases from V and 3 bases from J, leaving 19 bases between. The CDR3 is CASSLTFGARYTGELFF. CDR3 nucleotides: TGTGCCAGCAGTCTAACCTTCGGTGCGCGCTACACCGGGGAGCTGTTTTTT.

The chain has TRBV28 and TRBJ1-2; maybe TRBD1 (5 bases). The germline V gene encodes CDR1 MDHEN and CDR2 SYDVKM. V was cut by 6 bases and J by 3 bases, with 23 bases left in between. The CDR3 consists of 17 residues. This CDR3 reads CASSFTIHRSGYYGYTF. The DNA of the CDR3 is TGTGCCAGCAGCTTTACGATACACAGGTCGGGGTACTATGGCTACACCTTC.

V gene TRBV7-8 combines with J gene TRBJ2-1; 7 nucleotides align to TRBD2. This CDR3 is 17 amino acids long. Germline trimming cut 5 bases from V and 0 bases from J; bases unmatched to any gene: 10. Germline V gene data show CDR1 as SGHVS and CDR2 as FQNEAQ. The CDR3 here is CASSMRDYRRSYNEQFF. As DNA, the CDR3 is TGTGCCAGCAGCATGAGGGACTACCGCCGCTCCTACAATGAGCAGTTCTTC.

This sequence joins TRBV11-2 and TRBJ2-7; possible D gene TRBD2, 6 bases. V was pared by 1 base and J by 0 bases, with 13 bases between. In germline, CDR1 is SGHAT, CDR2 FQNNGV. The CDR3 has 16 amino acids. CDR3 sequence: CASSLGAGSLSYEQYF. The DNA of the CDR3 is TGTGCCAGCAGCTTAGGGGCGGGAAGTCTCTCCTACGAGCAGTACTTC.

The chain couples TRBV2 to TRBJ1-3; unclear D gene. From germline, CDR1 is SNHLY and CDR2 FYNNEI. CDR3 length: 14 residues. V was trimmed by 2 bases and J by 2 bases, leaving 7 bases between them. CDR3 sequence reads: CASSEPGPGNTIYF. The CDR3 DNA follows: TGTGCCAGCAGTGAACCCGGACCTGGAAACACCATATATTTT. Complete variable domain (other parts from reference TRBV2 and TRBJ1-3): EPEVTQTPSHQVTQMGQEVILRCVPISNHLYFYWYRQILGQKVEFLVSFYNNEISEKSEIFDDQFSVERPDGSNFTLKIRSTKLEDSAMYFCASSEPGPGNTIYFGEGSWLTVV.

The chain has TRBV5-1 and TRBJ1-3, with D uncertain. The length of the CDR3 is 15 residues. V was trimmed by 4 bases and J by 0 bases, leaving 11 bases between them. CDR1 SGHRS and CDR2 YFSETQ come from the germline V gene. This CDR3 reads CASSRLPASGNTIYF. The CDR3 DNA sequence: TGCGCCAGCAGCCGTTTGCCCGCCTCTGGAAACACCATATATTTT.

CDR3 nucleotide sequence: TGTGCCAGTAGTGTTCAGGGGGGAAACTATGGCTACACCTTC. Encoded protein: CASSVQGGNYGYTF. The rearrangement uses TRBV19 and TRBJ1-2; TRBD1 aligns across 7 bases. CDR1 and CDR2 from the germline V gene are LNHDA and SQIVND (reference sequence). CDR3 length: 14 residues. The trim removed 5 bases at V and 2 bases at J, leaving 5 bases unmatched.

This clone was seen only once. The chain combines TRBV6-4 with TRBJ2-4; D is unclear. Germline CDR1 and CDR2: MRHNA and SNTAGT. Trimming stripped 6 bases from V and 3 bases from J, with 15 bases between. CDR3 size: 15 residues. CDR3 nucleotide sequence: TGTGCCAGCAGGGCTACTGGACCGGGCAAAAACATTCAGTACTTC. This translates into CASRATGPGKNIQYF.